This T cell receptor (beta chain) was captured by sequencing in a study of T cells in women clearing cervical HPV infection. Background on the study: Case blood was drawn a median about 160 days after lesion detection.

Regarding this clone: The CDR3 extends 3 residues past the end of the read, so its final part is completed from the germline J gene.

Looked up from germline, CDR1 is DFQATT and CDR2 is SNEGSKA (reference sequence). V was cut by 0 bases and J by 8 bases, with 13 bases left in between. The CDR3 runs 14 residues. This table comes from immunoSEQ multiplex PCR, and its TCRdb copy is limited to in-frame clones, with some not included. The sample holds about 24,000 clones. This sequence joins TRBV20-1 and TRBJ1-4, with D hard to call. This clonotype was obtained from a woman aged 18 to 75 with a cervical HPV16 infection that either progressed to CIN3+ or cleared (not recorded which). The sequenced sample consisted of blood buffy coat. Here the CDR3 reads CSAREVELGEKLFF. CDR3 bases read: TGCAGTGCTAGAGAGGTCGAGTTAGGGGAAAAA.